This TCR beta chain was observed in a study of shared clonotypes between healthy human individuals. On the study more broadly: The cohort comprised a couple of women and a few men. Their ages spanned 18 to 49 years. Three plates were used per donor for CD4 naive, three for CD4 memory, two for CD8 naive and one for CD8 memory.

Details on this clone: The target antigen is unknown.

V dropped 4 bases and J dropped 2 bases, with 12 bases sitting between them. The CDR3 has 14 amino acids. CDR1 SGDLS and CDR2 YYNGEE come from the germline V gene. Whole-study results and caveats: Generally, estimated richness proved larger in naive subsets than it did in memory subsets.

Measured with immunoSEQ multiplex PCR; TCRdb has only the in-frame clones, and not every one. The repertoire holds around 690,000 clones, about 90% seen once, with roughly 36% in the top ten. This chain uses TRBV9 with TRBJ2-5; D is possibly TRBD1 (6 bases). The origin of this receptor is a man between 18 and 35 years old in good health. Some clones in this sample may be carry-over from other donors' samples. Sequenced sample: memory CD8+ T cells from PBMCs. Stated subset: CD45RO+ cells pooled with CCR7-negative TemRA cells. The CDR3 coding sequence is TGTGCCAGCAGCACCAGACAGGATCAAGAGACCCAGTACTTC. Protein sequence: CASSTRQDQETQYF.